The next 25 T cell receptor beta chains were all read from a single sample in a study of beta chain features in type 1 diabetes. The study reverse transcribed the entire isolated RNA, so it sequenced expressed TCRB transcripts. Sequenced by immunoSEQ multiplex PCR; TCRdb stores in-frame clones only, minus some. Altogether approximately 330,000 clones are present, 11% being singletons, with the ten largest covering roughly 0.016%. The sequencing input was naive CD4+ T cells from blood. These receptors were obtained from a young woman in good health.

This clone turned up a few times. The sample has other DNA sequences that encode this CDR3 too. This chain links TRBV18 with TRBJ2-3; D is ambiguous. Germline assignment: CDR1 KGHSH and CDR2 LQKENI. The CDR3 runs to 11 residues. V lost 3 bases and J 6 bases, leaving 4 bases between the germline ends. This CDR3 reads CASSPSDTQYF. The CDR3 region has the DNA TGTGCCAGCTCACCTTCGGATACGCAGTATTTT.

The sample holds a few counts of this clone. This chain connects TRBV5-4 to TRBJ2-3; 7 nucleotides agree with TRBD1. V lost 7 bases and J lost 0; bases outside the gene matches: 14. The CDR3 covers 17 residues. Germline V lookup: CDR1 SGHNT, CDR2 YYREEE (reference sequence). CDR3 amino acids: CASHDRAGSISTDTQYF. DNA for the CDR3: TGTGCCAGCCACGACAGGGCCGGATCGATTAGCACAGATACGCAGTATTTT.

This clone was detected a few times. The genes are TRBV18 and TRBJ2-7; the match to TRBD2 covers 11 bases. The CDR3 is 15 residues long. V shed 3 bases and J 3 bases; nucleotides not matched to a gene: 4. Germline V CDR1 and CDR2: KGHSH, LQKENI. In DNA form, the CDR3 reads TGTGCCAGCTCACCCCCCGGGACTAGCGGCTACGAGCAGTACTTC. It is translated as CASSPPGTSGYEQYF. Filled out from reference TRBV18 and TRBJ2-7, the complete variable domain reads NAGVMQNPRHLVRRRGQEARLRCSPMKGHSHVYWYRQLPEEGLKFMVYLQKENIIDESGMPKERFSAEFPKEGPSILRIQQVVRGDSAAYFCASSPPGTSGYEQYFGPGTRLTVT.

This clone was detected only a few times. The chain carries TRBV30 and TRBJ1-5; no clear D gene. CDR3 length equals 14 residues. Germline values: CDR1 GTSNPN, CDR2 SVGIG (reference sequence). V gave up 5 bases and J gave up 0 bases, with 11 bases separating them. Written as DNA, the CDR3 is TGTGCCTGGTCCCGGGGAAATAGCAATCAGCCCCAGCATTTT. Amino acids: CAWSRGNSNQPQHF. The full variable domain, completed using reference TRBV30 and TRBJ1-5, is SQTIHQWPATLVQPVGSPLSLECTVEGTSNPNLYWYRQAAGRGLQLLFYSVGIGQISSEVPQNLSASRPQDRQFILSSKKLLLSDSGFYLCAWSRGNSNQPQHFGDGTRLSIL.

The gene calls are TRBV4-3 and TRBJ2-7; 7 bases are shared with TRBD1. Trimming at V came to 5 bases and at J to 1 base, leaving 8 bases not matched to a gene. Germline-derived CDR1 and CDR2 are LGHNA and YSLEER. The CDR3 length is 15 residues. CDR3 coding DNA: TGCGCCAGCAGCGAGGCCGGGACAGCGTCCTACGAGCAGTACTTC. Translating gives CASSEAGTASYEQYF.

The rearrangement joins TRBV4-2 to TRBJ2-2; 9 bases map to TRBD2. Trimming took 3 bases from V and 9 from J; bases not matched to a gene: 11. Germline V gives CDR1 LGHNA, CDR2 YNFKEQ. This CDR3 is built from 16 residues. In DNA form, the CDR3 reads TGTGCCAGCAGCCATTCAGCGGGAGCGGGGGGCCGGGAGCTGTTTTTT. Translating gives CASSHSAGAGGRELFF.

The V gene is TRBV6-5, the J gene TRBJ1-2, with TRBD1 matching over 10 bases. Per the germline V gene, CDR1 is MNHEY and CDR2 is SVGAGI. This CDR3 is 13 amino acids long. The junction had 5 bases not matched to a gene; V was cut back by 7 bases and J by 6 bases. The CDR3 loop is CASKGQGGDGYTF. The DNA for the CDR3 is TGTGCCAGCAAAGGACAGGGGGGGGATGGCTACACCTTC.

This clone was counted only a few times. V is TRBV7-9 and J is TRBJ1-1; 8 positions match TRBD1. CDR1 is SEHNR, CDR2 FQNEAQ, per germline (reference sequence). The V segment lost 5 bases and the J segment 5 bases; nucleotides outside the gene matches: 4. The CDR3 is 13 amino acids. The CDR3 protein is CASSLDRVTEAFF. The CDR3 DNA reads TGTGCCAGCAGCCTGGACAGGGTAACTGAAGCTTTCTTT. Filled out from reference TRBV7-9 and TRBJ1-1, the complete variable domain reads DTGVSQNPRHKITKRGQNVTFRCDPISEHNRLYWYRQTLGQGPEFLTYFQNEAQLEKSRLLSDRFSAERPKGSFSTLEIQRTEQGDSAMYLCASSLDRVTEAFFGQGTRLTVV.

V and J are TRBV18 and TRBJ2-5; 12 nucleotides align to TRBD2. This CDR3 comprises 14 residues. Germline V gene lookup returns CDR1 KGHSH and CDR2 LQKENI. Trimming cost V 6 bases and J 4 bases; bases outside gene matches: 3. CDR3 sequence reads: CASSPGLAGETQYF. The CDR3 region has the DNA TGTGCCAGCTCCCCGGGACTAGCGGGAGAGACCCAGTACTTC.

On this clone: Other DNA sequences within the sample encode an identical CDR3. The V and J genes are TRBV28 and TRBJ2-3; 7 nucleotides agree with TRBD2. Germline-derived CDR1 and CDR2 are MDHEN and SYDVKM. The CDR3 runs 15 residues. After removal of 5 bases from V and 1 base from J, the junction contained 6 bases not matched to a gene. The CDR3 region is CASSRGGSGTDTQYF. The DNA of the CDR3 is TGTGCCAGCAGTCGCGGGGGTAGCGGCACAGATACGCAGTATTTT. Full variable domain (missing parts from reference TRBV28 and TRBJ2-3): DVKVTQSSRYLVKRTGEKVFLECVQDMDHENMFWYRQDPGLGLRLIYFSYDVKMKEKGDIPEGYSVSREKKERFSLILESASTNQTSMYLCASSRGGSGTDTQYFGPGTRLTVL.

This sequence joins TRBV5-4 and TRBJ2-1; a possible D gene is TRBD2 (5 bases). Looked up from germline, CDR1 is SGHNT and CDR2 is YYREEE (reference sequence). Between the trimmed V and J ends, which lost 0 bases and 5 bases, there was a span of 9 bases. The CDR3 loop spans 14 amino acids. The DNA of the CDR3 is TGTGCCAGCAGCTTGGAGAGGGAAGACAATGAGCAGTTCTTC. Translated, it gives CASSLEREDNEQFF. The full variable domain, in which reference TRBV5-4 and TRBJ2-1 provide the parts outside the CDR3, is ETGVTQSPTHLIKTRGQQVTLRCSSQSGHNTVSWYQQALGQGPQFIFQYYREEENGRGNFPPRFSGLQFPNYSSELNVNALELDDSALYLCASSLEREDNEQFFGPGTRLTVL.

This chain uses TRBV7-2 with TRBJ2-1; 12 bases map to TRBD2. Trimming at V came to 0 bases and at J to 7 bases, leaving 16 bases not matched to a gene. This CDR3 is built from 20 residues. Germline V CDR1 and CDR2: SGHTA, FQGNSA. CDR3 loop: CASSLAGGGHTSGRKNEQFF. DNA for the CDR3: TGTGCCAGCAGCTTAGCGGGGGGCGGGCACACTAGCGGGAGGAAAAATGAGCAGTTCTTC.

Worth noting for this clone: Other DNA sequences in this specimen translate into the identical CDR3. J is TRBJ2-5 and V is TRBV29-1; TRBD1 matches at 8 bases. Germline V gene lookup returns CDR1 SQVTM and CDR2 ANQGSEA. Trimming removed 4 bases from V and 4 bases from J; junction bases left unmatched: 2. The CDR3 contains 12 residues. The DNA for the CDR3 is TGCAGCGTTGGAGGACAGGGAGAGACCCAGTACTTC. It encodes CSVGGQGETQYF.

There are a few counts of this clone. The chain joins TRBV7-2 to TRBJ2-3, with D possibly TRBD1 on 6 matching bases. V was pared by 5 bases and J by 6 bases, with 18 bases between. Germline V gene sequence: CDR1 SGHTA, CDR2 FQGNSA. CDR3 length: 15 amino acids. CDR3: CASSPAVQGLDTQYF. In DNA, the CDR3 is TGTGCCAGCAGCCCAGCGGTTCAGGGGTTGGATACGCAGTATTTT.

This chain connects TRBV28 to TRBJ1-1, with unresolved D. Trimming took off 6 bases at V and 0 bases at J, with 11 bases between the two ends. The CDR3 is made up of 14 amino acids. Germline V gives CDR1 MDHEN, CDR2 SYDVKM. The CDR3 DNA reads as TGTGCCAGCAGACAGCCAAACATGAACACTGAAGCTTTCTTT. Its translation: CASRQPNMNTEAFF. Based on the CDR3 plus reference TRBV28 and TRBJ1-1, the full variable domain is DVKVTQSSRYLVKRTGEKVFLECVQDMDHENMFWYRQDPGLGLRLIYFSYDVKMKEKGDIPEGYSVSREKKERFSLILESASTNQTSMYLCASRQPNMNTEAFFGQGTRLTVV.

The chain recombines TRBV4-3 with TRBJ1-4; D unclear. The CDR3 has 16 residues. The germline gives CDR1 LGHNA, CDR2 YSLEER. Deletions cut 4 bases from V and 7 bases from J, with 19 bases between. CDR3 sequence reads: CASSPNPGSKFEKLFF. In DNA, the CDR3 is TGCGCCAGCAGCCCCAATCCCGGGTCGAAATTTGAAAAACTGTTTTTT.

The CDR3: CASSLERGGYNEQFF. The DNA of the CDR3 is TGCGCCAGCAGCTTGGAGCGGGGGGGATACAATGAGCAGTTCTTC. The V gene is TRBV5-1, the J gene TRBJ2-1, with 10 bases fitting TRBD2. The CDR3 extends over 15 amino acids. J gave up 4 bases and V 0 bases, and 1 base lay outside the gene matches. Germline V gene data show CDR1 as SGHRS and CDR2 as YFSETQ.

The table lists this clone with a few counts. This chain uses TRBV27 with TRBJ2-5; 9 bases align to TRBD2. The V gene end was trimmed by 6 bases and the J gene end by 2 bases; junction bases not matched to a gene: 4. Germline loops: CDR1 MNHEY, CDR2 SMNVEV (reference sequence). The CDR3 runs to 14 residues. CDR3 residues: CASSQTSGQETQYF. In DNA, the CDR3 is TGTGCCAGCAGCCAGACTAGCGGACAAGAGACCCAGTACTTC.

CDR3 coding DNA: TGTGCCAGCAGTGCCACTAGCGGATCCTACAATGAGCAGTTCTTC. Its translation is CASSATSGSYNEQFF. The V call is TRBV2, the J call TRBJ2-1; 8 nucleotides line up with TRBD2. CDR1 and CDR2 (germline): SNHLY, FYNNEI. The CDR3 is 15 residues long. Trimming at V came to 4 bases and at J to 1 base, leaving 3 bases not matched to a gene.

This clone showed up just once. This chain connects TRBV5-1 to TRBJ2-7, with D perhaps matching TRBD1 (5 bases). CDR1 is SGHRS and CDR2 is YFSETQ in the germline V gene. The CDR3 loop spans 15 amino acids. V lost 3 bases to trimming and J lost 4 bases, with 17 bases between them. CDR3 sequence reads: CASSSLTDTFYEQYF. The CDR3, as DNA: TGCGCCAGCAGCTCTCTGACAGATACCTTTTACGAGCAGTACTTC.

This clone appeared a few times. The rearrangement links TRBV6-4 to TRBJ2-1, with a weak D call TRBD1 (5 bases). The CDR3 has 15 amino acids. Germline V gene lookup returns CDR1 MRHNA and CDR2 SNTAGT. Between the trimmed V and J ends, which lost 4 bases and 0 bases, there was a span of 10 bases. CDR3 protein: CASSADDSSYNEQFF. The CDR3 DNA follows: TGTGCCAGCAGTGCTGATGACAGCTCCTACAATGAGCAGTTCTTC.

This clone was counted between two and nine times. J is TRBJ1-1 and V is TRBV29-1, with a possible D match to TRBD1 (6 bases). V was cut by 6 bases and J by 1 base, with 15 bases left in between. Looked up from germline, CDR1 is SQVTM and CDR2 is ANQGSEA. This CDR3 has 14 amino acids. CDR3 residues: CSVDLQGANTEAFF. The DNA of the CDR3 is TGCAGCGTAGACTTACAGGGAGCGAACACTGAAGCTTTCTTT.

This clone was seen a few times. The rearrangement uses TRBV5-6 and TRBJ2-5; a possible D gene is TRBD2 (6 bases). The CDR3 is 16 amino acids. Germline V gives CDR1 SGHDT, CDR2 YYEEEE. Trimming left V 0 bases short and J 5 bases short, with 17 bases between. CDR3 bases: TGTGCCAGCAGCTTGGGATACTTCGTGGCGGGGGAGACCCAGTACTTC. This gives the protein CASSLGYFVAGETQYF.

The rearrangement uses TRBV7-2 and TRBJ1-2; D may be TRBD1 (5 bases). The CDR3 is made up of 14 amino acids. The germline gives CDR1 SGHTA, CDR2 FQGNSA. Trimming removed 1 base at V and 5 bases at J, with 11 bases between. CDR3 sequence reads: CASSLDQGRYGYTF. The CDR3, as DNA: TGTGCCAGCAGCTTAGATCAGGGTCGATATGGCTACACCTTC.

The chain uses TRBV19 and TRBJ2-1; 9 positions agree with TRBD2. The germline V gene encodes CDR1 LNHDA and CDR2 SQIVND (reference sequence). The CDR3 loop spans 13 amino acids. With V trimmed by 6 bases and J by 7 bases, 4 bases remained unmatched. CDR3 coding DNA: TGTGCCAGTAGCCGTCTAGCGGGAAATGAGCAGTTCTTC. Translated: CASSRLAGNEQFF. The full variable domain, rest sourced from reference TRBV19 and TRBJ2-1, is DGGITQSPKYLFRKEGQNVTLSCEQNLNHDAMYWYRQDPGQGLRLIYYSQIVNDFQKGDIAEGYSVSREKKESFPLTVTSAQKNPTAFYLCASSRLAGNEQFFGPGTRLTVL.